This is a list of T cell receptor beta chains from one sample in a study of T-cell memory formation after mild COVID-19. TCRdb itself ran the 5' RACE reads through MiXCR, one entry per CDR3 protein. The sample yields 550,000 to 650,000 distinct CDR3 sequences, approximately 15% seen once. Sequenced input: PBMCs or a T cell subset sorted from them (not recorded which). The receptors were gathered from an adult woman who had mild COVID-19 (a few samples of this study predate the infection). Cell type and time point are not known. The conserved cysteine and the conserved F or W are not part of the CDR3 here. Each record gives: J gene, V gene, CDR3 protein.

TRBJ2-4 | TRBV20-1 | SVIRQGGTKNIQY
TRBJ1-5 | TRBV9 | ASTQGASFGQPQH
TRBJ2-7 | TRBV6-2/TRBV6-3 | ASSYMGILFYEQY
TRBJ1-1 | TRBV3-1 | ASSQDNRGTEAF
TRBJ2-7 | TRBV5-1 | ASSLAMGAEQY
TRBJ1-5 | TRBV4-1 | ASSQDQVAREYQPQH
TRBJ1-1 | TRBV6-1 | ASSEDGESTEAF
TRBJ1-1 | TRBV6-5 | ASSYEDTVDEAF
TRBJ1-1 | TRBV3-1 | ASSPSTGLGAEAF
TRBJ2-5 | TRBV20-1 | SARPGLAGAPQY
TRBJ1-5 | TRBV4-2 | ASIQVRAQGRQPQH